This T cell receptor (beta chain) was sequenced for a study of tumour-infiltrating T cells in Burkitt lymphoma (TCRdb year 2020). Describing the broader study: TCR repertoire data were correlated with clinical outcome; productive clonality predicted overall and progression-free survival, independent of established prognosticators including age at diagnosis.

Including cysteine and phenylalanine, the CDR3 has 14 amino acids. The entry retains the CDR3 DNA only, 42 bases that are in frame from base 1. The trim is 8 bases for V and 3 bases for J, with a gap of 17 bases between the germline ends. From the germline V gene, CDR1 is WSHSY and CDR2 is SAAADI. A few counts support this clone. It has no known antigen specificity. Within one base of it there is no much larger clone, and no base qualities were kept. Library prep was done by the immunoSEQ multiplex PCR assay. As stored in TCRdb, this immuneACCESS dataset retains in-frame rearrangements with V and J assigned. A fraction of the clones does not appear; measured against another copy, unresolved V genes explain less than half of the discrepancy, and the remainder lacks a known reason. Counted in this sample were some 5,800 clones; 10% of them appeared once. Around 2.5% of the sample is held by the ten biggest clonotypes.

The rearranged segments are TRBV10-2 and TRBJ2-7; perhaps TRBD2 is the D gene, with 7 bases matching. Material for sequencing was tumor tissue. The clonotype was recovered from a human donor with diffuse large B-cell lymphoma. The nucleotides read TGCGCCAGCGCCCGGGGGGCCATCATCTACGAGCAGTACTTC. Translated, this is CASARGAIIYEQYF.